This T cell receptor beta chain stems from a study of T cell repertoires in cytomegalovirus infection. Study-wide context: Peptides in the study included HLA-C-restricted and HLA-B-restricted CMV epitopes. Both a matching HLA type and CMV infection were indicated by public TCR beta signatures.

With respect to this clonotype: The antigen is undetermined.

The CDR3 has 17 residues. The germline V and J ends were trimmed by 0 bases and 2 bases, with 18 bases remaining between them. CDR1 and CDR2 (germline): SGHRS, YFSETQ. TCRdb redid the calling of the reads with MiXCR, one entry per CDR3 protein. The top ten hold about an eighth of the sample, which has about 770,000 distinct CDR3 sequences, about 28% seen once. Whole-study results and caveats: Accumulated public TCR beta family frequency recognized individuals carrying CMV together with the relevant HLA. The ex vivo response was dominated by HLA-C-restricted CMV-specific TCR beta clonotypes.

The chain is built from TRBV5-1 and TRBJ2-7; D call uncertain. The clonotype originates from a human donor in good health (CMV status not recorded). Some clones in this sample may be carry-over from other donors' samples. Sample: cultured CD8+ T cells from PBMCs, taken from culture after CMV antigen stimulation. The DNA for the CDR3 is TGCGCCAGCAGCTTGGGCCCGCGATCAGGTGCCGCCTACGAGCAGTACTTC. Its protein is CASSLGPRSGAAYEQYF.